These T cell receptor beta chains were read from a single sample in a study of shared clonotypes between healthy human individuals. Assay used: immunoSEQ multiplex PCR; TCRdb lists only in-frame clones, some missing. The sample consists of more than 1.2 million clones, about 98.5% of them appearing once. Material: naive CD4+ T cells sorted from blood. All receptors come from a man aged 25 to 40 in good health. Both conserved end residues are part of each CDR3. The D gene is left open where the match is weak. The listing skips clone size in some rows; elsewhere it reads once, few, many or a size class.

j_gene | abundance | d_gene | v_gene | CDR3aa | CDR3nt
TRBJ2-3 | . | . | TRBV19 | CASSRGDTQYF | TGTGCCAGTAGTCGTGGAGATACGCAGTATTTT
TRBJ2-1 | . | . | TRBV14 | CASSQDASWLGEQFF | TGTGCCAGCAGCCAAGACGCTAGCTGGCTTGGTGAGCAGTTCTTC
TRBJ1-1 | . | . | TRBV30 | CAWSRGGNTEAFF | TGTGCCTGGAGTAGGGGCGGAAACACTGAAGCTTTCTTT
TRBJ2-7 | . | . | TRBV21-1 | CASGQLAPYEQYF | TGTGCCAGCGGGCAGCTAGCCCCCTACGAGCAGTACTTC
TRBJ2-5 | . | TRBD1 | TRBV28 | CASSPGQGASGTQYF | TGTGCCAGCAGCCCTGGACAGGGGGCAAGTGGGACCCAGTACTTC
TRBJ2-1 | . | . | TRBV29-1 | CSVSFRRGEDGRQFF | TGCAGCGTTTCCTTTCGCAGAGGAGAGGATGGGAGGCAGTTCTTC
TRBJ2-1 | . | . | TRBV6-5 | CASSYRRQEQFF | TGTGCCAGCAGTTACCGAAGGCAGGAGCAGTTCTTC
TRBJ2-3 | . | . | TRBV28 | CASSPDSSTDTQYF | TGTGCCAGCAGTCCGGATTCTAGCACAGATACGCAGTATTTT
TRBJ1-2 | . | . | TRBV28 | CASSLPGSGYTF | TGTGCCAGCAGTTTACCCGGGAGCGGCTACACCTTC
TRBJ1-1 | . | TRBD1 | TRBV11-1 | CASSTRQGGYTEAFF | TGTGCCAGCAGCACACGACAGGGAGGGTACACTGAAGCTTTCTTT
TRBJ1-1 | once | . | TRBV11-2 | CASSLADGGGTEAFF | TGTGCCAGCAGCTTAGCTGACGGGGGCGGCACTGAAGCTTTCTTT
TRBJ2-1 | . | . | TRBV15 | CATSRDTNVGEFF | TGTGCCACCAGCAGAGATACTAACGTCGGCGAGTTCTTC
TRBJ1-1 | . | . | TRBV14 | CASSQRPRRGAEAFF | TGTGCCAGCAGCCAACGACCCCGACGGGGCGCTGAAGCTTTCTTT
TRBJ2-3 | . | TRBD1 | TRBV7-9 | CASSRTGGVDTQYF | TGTGCCAGCAGCCGGACAGGGGGCGTAGATACGCAGTATTTT
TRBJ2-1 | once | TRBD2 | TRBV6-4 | CASSGGTSGYNEQFF | TGTGCCAGCAGTGGGGGGACTAGCGGCTACAATGAGCAGTTCTTC
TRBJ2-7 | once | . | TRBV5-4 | CASRLEISSYEQYF | TGTGCCAGCAGGTTGGAGATTAGCTCCTACGAGCAGTACTTC
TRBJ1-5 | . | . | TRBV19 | CASSIQALKGNQPQHF | TGTGCCAGTAGTATTCAGGCCCTTAAAGGCAATCAGCCCCAGCATTTT
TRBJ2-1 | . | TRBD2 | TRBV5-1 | CASSFVASGGNEQFF | TGCGCCAGCAGCTTCGTGGCTAGCGGGGGCAATGAGCAGTTCTTC
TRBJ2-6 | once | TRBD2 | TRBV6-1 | CASSEGGARTSGANVLTF | TGTGCCAGCAGTGAGGGAGGGGCACGAACCTCTGGGGCCAACGTCCTGACTTTC
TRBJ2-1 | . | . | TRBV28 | CASRGVYNEQFF | TGTGCCAGCAGGGGAGTTTACAATGAGCAGTTCTTC
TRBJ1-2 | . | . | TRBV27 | CASSTTPSRDGYTF | TGTGCCAGCAGTACGACGCCCTCCCGGGATGGCTACACCTTC
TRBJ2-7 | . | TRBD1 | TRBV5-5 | CASSSHQGQSYEQYF | TGTGCCAGCAGCTCCCACCAGGGACAGAGCTACGAGCAGTACTTC
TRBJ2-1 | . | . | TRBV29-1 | CSVGGISYNEQFF | TGCAGCGTTGGGGGGATATCCTACAATGAGCAGTTCTTC
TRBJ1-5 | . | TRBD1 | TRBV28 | CASGRGINQPQHF | TGTGCCAGCGGCAGGGGGATCAATCAGCCCCAGCATTTT
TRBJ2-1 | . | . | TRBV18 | CASSPPSSNEQFF | TGTGCCAGCTCACCACCCTCAAGCAATGAGCAGTTCTTC
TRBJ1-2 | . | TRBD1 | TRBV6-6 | CASRTTGDIYGYTF | TGTGCCAGCAGAACAACAGGGGACATCTATGGCTACACCTTC
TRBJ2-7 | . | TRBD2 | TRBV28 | CASSLPGLAGGYEQYF | TGTGCCAGCAGTTTACCCGGACTAGCGGGAGGCTACGAGCAGTACTTC